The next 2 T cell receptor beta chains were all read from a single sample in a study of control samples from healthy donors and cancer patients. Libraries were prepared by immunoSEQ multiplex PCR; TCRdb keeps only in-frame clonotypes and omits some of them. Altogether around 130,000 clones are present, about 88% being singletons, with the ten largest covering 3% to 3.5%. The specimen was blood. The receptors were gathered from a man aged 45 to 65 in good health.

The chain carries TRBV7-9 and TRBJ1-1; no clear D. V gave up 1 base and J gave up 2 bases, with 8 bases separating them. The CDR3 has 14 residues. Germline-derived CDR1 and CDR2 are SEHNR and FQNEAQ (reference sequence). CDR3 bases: TGTGCCAGCAGCTTAGAGGCAGGTAACACTGAAGCTTTCTTT. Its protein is CASSLEAGNTEAFF.

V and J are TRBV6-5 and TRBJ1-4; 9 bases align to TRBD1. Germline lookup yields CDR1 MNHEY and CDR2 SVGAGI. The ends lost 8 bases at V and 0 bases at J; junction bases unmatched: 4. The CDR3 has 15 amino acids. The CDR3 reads CASRGQGATNEKLFF. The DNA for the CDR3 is TGTGCCAGCCGGGGACAGGGAGCAACTAATGAAAAACTGTTTTTT.